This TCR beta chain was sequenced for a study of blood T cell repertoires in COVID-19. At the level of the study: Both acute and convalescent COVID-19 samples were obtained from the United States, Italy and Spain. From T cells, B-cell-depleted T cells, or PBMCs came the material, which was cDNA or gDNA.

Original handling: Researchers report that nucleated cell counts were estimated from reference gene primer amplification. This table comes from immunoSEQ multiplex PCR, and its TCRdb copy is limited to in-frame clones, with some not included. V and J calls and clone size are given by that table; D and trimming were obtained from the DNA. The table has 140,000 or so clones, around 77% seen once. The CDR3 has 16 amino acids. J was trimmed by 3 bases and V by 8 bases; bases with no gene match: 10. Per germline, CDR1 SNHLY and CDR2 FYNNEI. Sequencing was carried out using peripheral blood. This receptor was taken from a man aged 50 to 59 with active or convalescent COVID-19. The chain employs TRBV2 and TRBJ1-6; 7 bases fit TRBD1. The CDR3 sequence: CASLTQRQGYNSPLHF. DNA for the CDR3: TGTGCCAGCCTTACCCAGCGACAGGGCTATAATTCACCCCTCCACTTT.